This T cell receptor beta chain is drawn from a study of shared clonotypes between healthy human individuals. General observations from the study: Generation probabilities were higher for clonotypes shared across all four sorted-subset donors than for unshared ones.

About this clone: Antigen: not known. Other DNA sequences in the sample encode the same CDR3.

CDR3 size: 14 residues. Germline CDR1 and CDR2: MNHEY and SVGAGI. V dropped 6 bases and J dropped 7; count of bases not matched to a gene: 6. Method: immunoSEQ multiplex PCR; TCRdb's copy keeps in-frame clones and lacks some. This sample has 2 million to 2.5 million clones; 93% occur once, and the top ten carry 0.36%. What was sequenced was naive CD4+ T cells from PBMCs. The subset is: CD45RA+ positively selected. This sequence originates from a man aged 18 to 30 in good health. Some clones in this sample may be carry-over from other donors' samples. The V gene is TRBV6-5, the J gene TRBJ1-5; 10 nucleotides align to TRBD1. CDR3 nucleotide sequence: TGTGCCAGCAGGACTGGACAGGGGGGGCAGCCCCAGCATTTT. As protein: CASRTGQGGQPQHF.